These T cell receptor beta chains were read from a single sample in a study of shared clonotypes between healthy human individuals. Libraries were prepared by immunoSEQ multiplex PCR; TCRdb keeps only in-frame clonotypes and omits some of them. The sample lists roughly 2,300,000 clones, less than 95% occurring once. The specimen sequenced was naive CD4+ T cells from PBMCs. The receptors derive from a man aged 18 to 35 in good health. Some clones in this sample may be carry-over from other donors' samples. Each CDR3 is given with its conserved first and last residue.

V: TRBV10-1
length: 16
J: TRBJ2-3
CDR3: CARGGYSGDSTDTQYF

V: TRBV6-1
length: 13
J: TRBJ1-1
CDR3: CASEGQVNTEAFF

V: TRBV19
length: 19
J: TRBJ2-7
CDR3: CASSGNPGQSKARVDEQYF

V: TRBV18
length: 15
J: TRBJ2-7
CDR3: CASSPRRESSYEQYF

V: TRBV6-5
length: 14
J: TRBJ2-1
CDR3: CASSPFLRGNEQFF

V: TRBV7-9
length: 14
J: TRBJ2-7
CDR3: CASSLAGVSYEQYF

V: TRBV7-8
length: 14
J: TRBJ2-2
CDR3: CASSDGGTTKELFF

V: TRBV5-1
length: 18
J: TRBJ1-1
CDR3: CASSFVGAGQIMNTEAFF

V: TRBV5-1
length: 15
J: TRBJ2-3
CDR3: CASTKISGRTDTQYF

V: TRBV4-2
length: 15
J: TRBJ2-7
CDR3: CASSQVAGSSYEQYF

V: TRBV7-2
length: 14
J: TRBJ2-5
CDR3: CASSLATAVETQYF

V: TRBV5-1
length: 14
J: TRBJ1-2
CDR3: CASSLVGVFNGYTF

V: TRBV27
length: 20
J: TRBJ2-6
CDR3: CASSLKDAGRRSSGANVLTF

V: TRBV6-6
length: 13
J: TRBJ1-4
CDR3: CAIADRPFEKLFF

V: TRBV28
length: 12
J: TRBJ1-3
CDR3: CASSTLGNTIYF

V: TRBV9
length: 16
J: TRBJ2-5
CDR3: CASSRIQGRREETQYF

V: TRBV7-9
length: 13
J: TRBJ1-2
CDR3: CASSSTGGLGYTF

V: TRBV5-3
length: 10
J: TRBJ1-4
CDR3: CARSPTDRTF

V: TRBV25-1
length: 13
J: TRBJ1-2
CDR3: CASSQSRSGGYTF

V: TRBV18
length: 16
J: TRBJ2-5
CDR3: CASSPGDRAIQETQYF

V: TRBV18
length: 14
J: TRBJ2-7
CDR3: CASSPLGVGDEQYF

V: TRBV5-1
length: 15
J: TRBJ1-2
CDR3: CASSLAGGGRSGYTF

V: TRBV7-9
length: 17
J: TRBJ2-5
CDR3: CASSLGYLAGAEETQYF

V: TRBV7-2
length: 13
J: TRBJ2-7
CDR3: CASSLDPSDEQYF

V: TRBV9
length: 15
J: TRBJ2-3
CDR3: CASSGGQLGTDTQYF

V: TRBV28
length: 13
J: TRBJ2-1
CDR3: CATVAATPHEQFF

V: TRBV10-3
length: 15
J: TRBJ2-2
CDR3: CAISGRTSDTGELFF

V: TRBV28
length: 14
J: TRBJ1-2
CDR3: CASSLGQESYGYTF

V: TRBV28
length: 14
J: TRBJ1-5
CDR3: CASSWDSPNQPQHF

V: TRBV4-3
length: 15
J: TRBJ2-6
CDR3: CASSQDLPGANVLTF

V: TRBV9
length: 15
J: TRBJ1-3
CDR3: CASSGEGRTGNTIYF

V: TRBV7-2
length: 14
J: TRBJ2-7
CDR3: CASTPGLAIPEQYF

V: TRBV2
length: 15
J: TRBJ2-5
CDR3: CASSRGTSGQETQYF

V: TRBV7-2
length: 12
J: TRBJ1-2
CDR3: CASSPHTDGYTF

V: TRBV10-3
length: 14
J: TRBJ1-2
CDR3: CAITPGRDVYGYTF

V: TRBV28
length: 17
J: TRBJ2-1
CDR3: CASSSIAGGSSYNEQFF

V: TRBV2
length: 12
J: TRBJ2-7
CDR3: CASRGDNDEQYF

V: TRBV27
length: 12
J: TRBJ2-1
CDR3: CASSFEGGEQFF

V: TRBV5-1
length: 13
J: TRBJ2-1
CDR3: CASKYQGSNEQFF

V: TRBV28
length: 16
J: TRBJ1-3
CDR3: CASSLSGSISGNTIYF